What follows are 30 T cell receptor beta chains derived from one specimen sequenced in a study of T cells in Graves' hyperthyroidism and ophthalmopathy. Amplified TCR beta CDR3 regions came from RNA transcripts. During a first-round RT-PCR of the TCR CDR3, the HTBI primer set was used. TCRdb recomputed calls from the multiplex PCR reads with MiXCR, one row per CDR3 protein. The table shows 450,000 to 700,000 distinct CDR3 sequences, with 46% occurring only once. Material for sequencing was peripheral blood or thyroid tissue (not recorded which). These receptor sequences come from an adult woman with Graves' disease, either hyperthyroidism or ophthalmopathy (not recorded which).

A remark on this clonotype: At one of its ends the junction is not consistent with the germline gene, which may arise from a read error. The chain links TRBV29-1 to TRBJ1-4, with D perhaps matching TRBD1 (6 bases). CDR1 is SQVTM and CDR2 is ANQGSEA in the germline V gene. The CDR3 runs to 15 residues. The CDR3 bases are TGCAGCGTCGAAGATTGGGACACAAAAGGGGAAAAACTGTTTTTT. Protein sequence: CSVEDWDTKGEKLFF.

This clonotype was detected only a few times. The chain links TRBV20-1 to TRBJ2-6; D unclear. Germline V gene lookup returns CDR1 DFQATT and CDR2 SNEGSKA (reference sequence). The CDR3 extends over 12 amino acids. Trimming left V 3 bases short and J 4 bases short, with 4 bases between. The CDR3 bases are TGCAGTGCTAGTGAGGGGGCCAACGTCCTGACTTTC. It is translated as CSASEGANVLTF.

This clonotype was observed at least ten times. The chain combines TRBV7-2 with TRBJ1-5; TRBD1 matches at 8 bases. This CDR3 has 15 amino acids. CDR1 and CDR2 from the germline V gene are SGHTA and FQGNSA. Trimming at V came to 4 bases and at J to 1 base, leaving 3 bases not matched to a gene. The CDR3 DNA reads TGTGCCAGCAGCTCCCGGGACAGGAGCAATCAGCCCCAGCATTTT. Its protein product is CASSSRDRSNQPQHF.

This clonotype was seen at least ten times. The V and J genes are TRBV7-2 and TRBJ1-2, with 8 bases fitting TRBD1. The CDR3 covers 13 residues. Germline trimming cut 4 bases from V and 3 bases from J; bases unmatched to any gene: 1. The germline V gene has CDR1 SGHTA and CDR2 FQGNSA. The CDR3 DNA reads TGTGCCAGCAGCTCGACAGGGGACTATGGCTACACCTTC. This gives the protein CASSSTGDYGYTF.

This clonotype was counted many times. This chain joins TRBV20-1 and TRBJ1-5; D gene unclear. The CDR3 is made up of 15 amino acids. The germline gives CDR1 DFQATT, CDR2 SNEGSKA (reference sequence). The V gene lost 1 base and the J gene lost 0 bases, with 10 bases spanning the gap. In DNA, the CDR3 is TGCAGTGCTAGAGTAACAGATCCTAGCAATCAGCCCCAGCATTTT. Protein sequence: CSARVTDPSNQPQHF.

The chain carries TRBV7-2 and TRBJ1-1; perhaps TRBD1 as D (5 bases). CDR3 length: 16 residues. V lost 1 base, J lost 4 bases, and 16 bases lay in between. Germline V gene data show CDR1 as SGHTA and CDR2 as FQGNSA. CDR3 in amino acids: CASSLGTRGLPTEAFF. The CDR3 DNA reads as TGTGCCAGCAGCTTAGGAACTAGGGGCCTACCCACTGAAGCTTTCTTT.

This clonotype came up a few times. The V gene is TRBV7-9, the J gene TRBJ2-7; D is perhaps TRBD1 (5 bases). The CDR3 has 17 amino acids. CDR1 and CDR2 from the germline V gene are SEHNR and FQNEAQ (reference sequence). The V end lost 8 bases, the J end lost 4 bases, and 27 bases lay between the germline ends. CDR3 residues: CASSPKPGNEDRYEQYF. As DNA, the CDR3 is TGTGCCAGCTCACCAAAGCCAGGGAACGAGGACCGTTACGAGCAGTACTTC.

This clonotype showed up just a few times. This chain joins TRBV19 and TRBJ2-1; D is unclear. Per germline, CDR1 LNHDA and CDR2 SQIVND (reference sequence). The V end was cut by 1 base, the J end by 9 bases, with 7 bases between. This CDR3 is built from 12 residues. Here the CDR3 DNA reads TGTGCCAGTAGTATAGGCTACGGTGAGCAGTTCTTC. It specifies CASSIGYGEQFF. Full variable domain (remainder filled in from reference TRBV19 and TRBJ2-1): DGGITQSPKYLFRKEGQNVTLSCEQNLNHDAMYWYRQDPGQGLRLIYYSQIVNDFQKGDIAEGYSVSREKKESFPLTVTSAQKNPTAFYLCASSIGYGEQFFGPGTRLTVL.

This clonotype was seen a handful of times. The V call is TRBV5-2, the J call TRBJ2-1; the tabulated D call, TRBD1, remains unverified against the DNA. TRBV5-2 is classified as a pseudogene. This CDR3 contains 14 residues. CDR3 DNA sequence: TGTGCCAGCAAGCCACCCATCGGGGGTAATGAGCAGTTCTTC. Translating it yields CASKPPIGGNEQFF.

The chain combines TRBV15 with TRBJ1-1; no definite D call. CDR3 length equals 15 residues. Trimming cost V 1 base and J 1 base, with 10 bases left between them. Germline CDR1 and CDR2: LNHNV and YYDKDF (reference sequence). For the CDR3, the DNA is TGTGCCACCAGCAGAGTCTCCCGGGGGAACACTGAAGCTTTCTTT. Translation: CATSRVSRGNTEAFF.

V gene TRBV11-2 combines with J gene TRBJ1-1; the match to TRBD1 covers 11 bases. The germline V gene encodes CDR1 SGHAT and CDR2 FQNNGV. The length of the CDR3 is 13 residues. V gave up 6 bases and J gave up 10 bases; unmatched junction bases: 7. The DNA of the CDR3 is TGTGCCAGCAGACATGGACAGGGGGCGCGAGCTTTCTTT. This gives the protein CASRHGQGARAFF.

This clonotype has a count of ten or more. The V call is TRBV12-3 or TRBV12-4, the J call TRBJ2-7, with D unresolved. There are 15 residues in the CDR3. Trimming stripped 0 bases from V and 3 bases from J, with 12 bases between. The CDR3 reads CASSLAQDGYYEQYF. DNA for the CDR3: TGTGCCAGCAGTTTAGCCCAAGACGGTTACTACGAGCAGTACTTC.

Worth noting for this clonotype: Lacking the conserved final phenylalanine or tryptophan, this CDR3 likely reflects a read error. The J gene is TRBJ1-5, the V gene TRBV4-2; D is possibly TRBD1 (6 bases). This CDR3 is built from 15 residues. Trimming cost V 0 bases and J 7 bases, with 13 bases left between them. Germline CDR1 and CDR2: LGHNA and YNFKEQ. The CDR3 DNA follows: TGTGCCAGCAGCCAAGAAGGGCAGGGGCGCCAGCCCCAGCATCTT. This codes for CASSQEGQGRQPQHL.

J is TRBJ1-2 and V is TRBV5-6; TRBD1 might be the D (6 bases). This CDR3 contains 14 residues. Trimming took off 2 bases at V and 6 bases at J, with 14 bases between the two ends. Germline loops: CDR1 SGHDT, CDR2 YYEEEE. CDR3 protein: CASSFSGAYDGYTF. The DNA for the CDR3 is TGTGCCAGCAGCTTCTCAGGGGCTTACGATGGCTACACCTTC.

This clonotype appeared many times. The V call is TRBV27, the J call TRBJ1-1, with D possibly matching TRBD1 (5 bases). V lost 8 bases and J lost 0, with 13 bases in between. The CDR3 loop spans 14 amino acids. Germline V lookup: CDR1 MNHEY, CDR2 SMNVEV (reference sequence). DNA of the CDR3: TGTGCCAGCTCTTTGACAGTCCTGAACACTGAAGCTTTCTTT. Its protein product is CASSLTVLNTEAFF.

This clonotype was observed many times. The CDR3 DNA reads TGTGCCAGCAGGAGGGACGGTAGCAATCAGCCCCAGCATTTT. Translation gives CASRRDGSNQPQHF. The V gene is TRBV2, the J gene TRBJ1-5, with a possible D match to TRBD1 (5 bases). Germline CDR1 reads SNHLY; CDR2 reads FYNNEI. V was clipped by 6 bases and J by 0 bases, with 9 bases between them. This CDR3 is built from 14 residues.

The V gene is TRBV9, the J gene TRBJ1-3, with TRBD1 as a possible D gene (5 bases). V lost 3 bases and J 8 bases, leaving 12 bases between the germline ends. Per germline, CDR1 SGDLS and CDR2 YYNGEE. The CDR3 spans 13 residues. CDR3 in amino acids: CASSDPQGYTIYF. CDR3 coding DNA: TGTGCCAGCAGCGACCCCCAGGGCTACACCATATATTTT.

This chain links TRBV10-3 with TRBJ2-7; 9 nucleotides align to TRBD2. The length of the CDR3 is 16 residues. Germline lookup yields CDR1 ENHRY and CDR2 SYGVKD. J lost 1 base, V lost 10 bases, and 14 bases had no gene match. The CDR3 spells CASKESPSGISYEQYF. Here the CDR3 DNA reads TGTGCCAGCAAGGAGAGTCCTAGCGGGATTTCCTACGAGCAGTACTTC.

The gene calls are TRBV20-1 and TRBJ2-2; D may be TRBD1 (6 bases). CDR1 and CDR2 (germline): DFQATT, SNEGSKA (reference sequence). The CDR3 loop spans 16 amino acids. The germline V and J ends were trimmed by 3 bases and 4 bases, with 18 bases remaining between them. The CDR3 nucleotides are TGCAGTGCTAGCCGGGACAACACGCGAGCCACCGGGGAGCTGTTTTTT. Encoded protein: CSASRDNTRATGELFF.

This clonotype was seen at least ten times. The V call is TRBV10-2, the J call TRBJ2-2, with 10 positions matching TRBD2. The CDR3 contains 13 residues. V was clipped by 10 bases and J by 5 bases; unmatched bases: 4. From germline, CDR1 is WSHSY and CDR2 SAAADI. CDR3 residues: CAIGTSATGELFF. CDR3 sequence (DNA): TGCGCCATCGGGACTAGCGCAACCGGGGAGCTGTTTTTT.

The chain couples TRBV20-1 to TRBJ2-2, with D possibly TRBD2 on 5 matching bases. Germline loops: CDR1 DFQATT, CDR2 SNEGSKA (reference sequence). V lost 3 bases and J 8 bases, leaving 16 bases between the germline ends. The length of the CDR3 is 14 residues. The CDR3: CSASKSTGGGELFF. CDR3 DNA sequence: TGCAGTGCTAGCAAGAGCACGGGCGGGGGGGAGCTGTTTTTT.

The genes are TRBV7-2 and TRBJ1-2; no firm D call. This CDR3 contains 13 residues. Germline V CDR1 and CDR2: SGHTA, FQGNSA. Trimming shortened V by 5 bases and J by 4 bases, and 11 bases separated the two germline ends. Written as DNA, the CDR3 is TGTGCCAGCAGCCCAGACACCCTCTATGGCTACACCTTC. It codes for CASSPDTLYGYTF.

The genes are TRBV20-1 and TRBJ1-1; 9 nucleotides line up with TRBD1. This CDR3 is 14 amino acids long. V trimming: 3 bases; J trimming: 4 bases; junction bases outside the gene matches: 6. CDR1 and CDR2 from the germline V gene are DFQATT and SNEGSKA (reference sequence). In DNA, the CDR3 is TGCAGTGCTAGTCCGAGGACAGGGGTCACTGAAGCTTTCTTT. It is translated as CSASPRTGVTEAFF.

The V gene is TRBV2, the J gene TRBJ2-5; 8 bases map to TRBD1. Germline CDR1 and CDR2: SNHLY and FYNNEI. The V and J ends lost 4 bases and 0 bases, in that order; junction bases with no gene match: 1. The CDR3 is 14 amino acids. The CDR3 DNA reads as TGTGCCAGCAGTGCGACAGGGGACCAAGAGACCCAGTACTTC. Translation: CASSATGDQETQYF. The full variable domain, with the rest looked up from reference TRBV2 and TRBJ2-5, is EPEVTQTPSHQVTQMGQEVILRCVPISNHLYFYWYRQILGQKVEFLVSFYNNEISEKSEIFDDQFSVERPDGSNFTLKIRSTKLEDSAMYFCASSATGDQETQYFGPGTRLLVL.

This clonotype was picked up many times. The chain links TRBV2 to TRBJ2-7; the D is unclear. Trimming pared 8 bases from V and 2 bases from J, leaving 7 bases between. This CDR3 comprises 11 residues. The germline CDR1 and CDR2 sequences are SNHLY and FYNNEI. The CDR3 loop reads CASGDPYEQYF. CDR3 DNA sequence: TGTGCCAGCGGAGACCCCTACGAGCAGTACTTC.

Of note for this clonotype: This may be a read error: a much more frequent sequence differs by one nucleotide. The chain combines TRBV7-9 with TRBJ2-7; TRBD2 might be the D (6 bases). Trimming pared 5 bases from V and 6 bases from J, leaving 29 bases between. The CDR3 is 18 residues long. Germline V lookup: CDR1 SEHNR, CDR2 FQNEAQ (reference sequence). CDR3 region: CASSPIGTRGRWDREQYF. CDR3 nucleotides: TGTGCCAGCAGCCCCATCGGGACTCGAGGTAGGTGGGATCGCGAGCAGTACTTC.

V is TRBV29-1 and J is TRBJ2-5; no clear D. CDR1 is SQVTM, CDR2 ANQGSEA, per germline. V was shortened by 7 bases and J by 4 bases, with 16 bases between the two germline ends. This CDR3 contains 13 residues. The CDR3 region is CSAARSERETQYF. Written as DNA, the CDR3 is TGCAGCGCAGCCCGGTCAGAAAGAGAGACCCAGTACTTC.

The chain employs TRBV7-2 and TRBJ2-6; D unresolved. V was trimmed by 4 bases and J by 2 bases, leaving 9 bases between them. Germline V gene lookup returns CDR1 SGHTA and CDR2 FQGNSA. The CDR3 spans 15 residues. The CDR3 nucleotides read TGTGCCAGCAGCTCTCTAAGGGCTGGGGCCAACGTCCTGACTTTC. Its protein product is CASSSLRAGANVLTF.

The DNA of the CDR3 is TGTGCCAGCAGCTTAGACATGAAACCCCTCCACTTT. This sequence encodes CASSLDMKPLHF. The V gene is TRBV7-9, the J gene TRBJ1-6; D call uncertain. CDR1 is SEHNR and CDR2 is FQNEAQ in the germline V gene (reference sequence). The CDR3 covers 12 residues. Trimming stripped 1 base from V and 12 bases from J, with 7 bases between.

The chain employs TRBV28 and TRBJ1-5, with 7 bases lining up with TRBD1. CDR3 size: 12 residues. Germline CDR1 MDHEN, CDR2 SYDVKM. J gave up 8 bases and V 8 bases, and 6 bases lay outside the gene matches. CDR3 nucleotide sequence: TGTGCCAGCCGAGAGGGGGCGAAGCCCCAGCATTTT. It yields the protein CASREGAKPQHF.